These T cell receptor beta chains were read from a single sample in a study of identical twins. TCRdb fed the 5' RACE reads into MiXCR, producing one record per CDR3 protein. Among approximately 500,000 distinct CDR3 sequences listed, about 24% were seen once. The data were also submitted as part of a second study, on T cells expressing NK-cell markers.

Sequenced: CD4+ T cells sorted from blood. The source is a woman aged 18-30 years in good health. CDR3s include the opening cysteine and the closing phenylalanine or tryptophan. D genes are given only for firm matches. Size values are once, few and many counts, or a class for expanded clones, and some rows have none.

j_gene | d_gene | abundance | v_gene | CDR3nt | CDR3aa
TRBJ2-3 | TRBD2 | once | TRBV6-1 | TGTGCCAGCAGCCAGACTAGCGGGAGAGTCTGGGATACGCAGTATTTT | CASSQTSGRVWDTQYF
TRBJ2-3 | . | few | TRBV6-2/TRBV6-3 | TGTGCCAGCAGTTCGCGCGGGATCTACAGCACAGATACGCAGTATTTT | CASSSRGIYSTDTQYF
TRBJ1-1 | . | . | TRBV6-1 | TGTGCCAGCACTGGACAGCCGGGAACACTTGAAGCTTTCTTT | CASTGQPGTLEAFF
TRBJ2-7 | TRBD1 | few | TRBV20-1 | TGCAGTGCCAGGACAGGGGGCTACTACGAGCAGTACTTC | CSARTGGYYEQYF
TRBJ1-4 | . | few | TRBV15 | TGTGCCACCAGTAACCCGGGACACCTCATCTCGGAAGAAAAACTGTTTTTT | CATSNPGHLISEEKLFF
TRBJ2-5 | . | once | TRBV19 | TGTGCCAGTAGCACCAGGAGGCGGGAGACCCAGTACTTC | CASSTRRRETQYF
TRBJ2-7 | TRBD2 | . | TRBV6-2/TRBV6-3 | TGTGCCAGCAGTGGCTGGACTAGCGTAGGCGAGCAGTACTTC | CASSGWTSVGEQYF
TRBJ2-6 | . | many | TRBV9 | TGTGCCAGCAGCGCCCCAGTCTCTGGGGCCAACGTCCTGACTTTC | CASSAPVSGANVLTF
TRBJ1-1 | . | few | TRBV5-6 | TGTGCCAGCAGCTTGCCCGGCAGGTCGAACACTGAAGCTTTCTTT | CASSLPGRSNTEAFF
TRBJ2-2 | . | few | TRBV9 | TGTGCCAGCAGCGTTAAGGGAGCGTACACCGGGGAGCTGTTTTTT | CASSVKGAYTGELFF
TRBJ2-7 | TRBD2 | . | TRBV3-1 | TGTGCCAGCAGCCAACAAACCACTAGCGGGATGTACTTC | CASSQQTTSGMYF
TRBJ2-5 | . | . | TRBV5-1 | TGCGCCAGCAGCTCGGTTGACAATCCAGAGACCCAGTACTTC | CASSSVDNPETQYF
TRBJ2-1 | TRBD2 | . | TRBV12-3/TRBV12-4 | TGTGCCAGCAGTCCGGCTAGCGGTTACAATGAGCAGTTCTTC | CASSPASGYNEQFF
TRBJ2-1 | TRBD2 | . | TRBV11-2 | TGTGCCAGCGGACTTGGGACTAGCAATGAGCAGTTCTTC | CASGLGTSNEQFF